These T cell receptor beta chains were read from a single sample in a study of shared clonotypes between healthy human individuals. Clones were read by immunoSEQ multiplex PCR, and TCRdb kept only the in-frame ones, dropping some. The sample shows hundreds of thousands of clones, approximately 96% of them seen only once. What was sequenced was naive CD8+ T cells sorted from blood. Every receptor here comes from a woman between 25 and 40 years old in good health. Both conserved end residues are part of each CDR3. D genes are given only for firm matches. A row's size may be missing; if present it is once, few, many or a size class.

DNA: TGTGCCAGCAGCTACCGGGGGACGGCCTACGAGCAGTACTTC
CDR3: CASSYRGTAYEQYF
D: .
V: TRBV11-2
size: .
J: TRBJ2-7

DNA: TGTGCCAGCAGTGAAGGCCTGATGAACACTGAAGCTTTCTTT
CDR3: CASSEGLMNTEAFF
D: .
V: TRBV6-1
size: .
J: TRBJ1-1

DNA: TGTGCCAGCAGCTCTTCTTCTAGTTCACCTTACACAGATACGCAGTATTTT
CDR3: CASSSSSSSPYTDTQYF
D: .
V: TRBV11-2
size: .
J: TRBJ2-3

DNA: TGTGCCACTGGACAGACTGAAGCTTTCTTT
CDR3: CATGQTEAFF
D: .
V: TRBV6-5
size: .
J: TRBJ1-1

DNA: TGTGCCAGCAGCGCCGGGACTAGCGCCGACAATGAGCAGTTCTTC
CDR3: CASSAGTSADNEQFF
D: TRBD2
V: TRBV7-9
size: .
J: TRBJ2-1

DNA: TGCGCCAGCAGCCTCTCACCGGACTCGACGTACTACAATGAGCAGTTCTTC
CDR3: CASSLSPDSTYYNEQFF
D: .
V: TRBV4-1
size: .
J: TRBJ2-1

DNA: TGTGCCACCACACAGGGGTCTAACGGCAGGGGACACAATGAGCAGTTCTTC
CDR3: CATTQGSNGRGHNEQFF
D: TRBD1
V: TRBV27
size: .
J: TRBJ2-1

DNA: TGTGCCAGCAGTGAATCCGAGGCCAATATAGGCAATCAGCCCCAGCATTTT
CDR3: CASSESEANIGNQPQHF
D: .
V: TRBV2
size: .
J: TRBJ1-5

DNA: TGTGCCAGCAGTTTAGTCGGTAGCGTCTCCTACGAGCAGTACTTC
CDR3: CASSLVGSVSYEQYF
D: .
V: TRBV27
size: .
J: TRBJ2-7

DNA: TGTGCCAGCAGTGAGACGCAGGGGGACAATGAGCAGTTCTTC
CDR3: CASSETQGDNEQFF
D: TRBD1
V: TRBV6-4
size: .
J: TRBJ2-1

DNA: TGTGCCACCAGTGAGGGAGTTTACGAGAATTCACCCCTCCACTTT
CDR3: CATSEGVYENSPLHF
D: .
V: TRBV27
size: .
J: TRBJ1-6

DNA: TGTGCCAGCAGCTTAGTTGCAGGGTGGGATTCACCCCTCCACTTT
CDR3: CASSLVAGWDSPLHF
D: .
V: TRBV7-9
size: .
J: TRBJ1-6

DNA: TGTGCCAGCAGCTCCACAAGATACACCGGGGAGCTGTTTTTT
CDR3: CASSSTRYTGELFF
D: .
V: TRBV28
size: .
J: TRBJ2-2

DNA: TGTGCCAGCAGTGGGGCGGACAGTGTGAACACTGAAGCTTTCTTT
CDR3: CASSGADSVNTEAFF
D: .
V: TRBV6-6
size: .
J: TRBJ1-1

DNA: TGTGCCTGGCAGAACACTGAAGCTTTCTTT
CDR3: CAWQNTEAFF
D: .
V: TRBV30
size: few
J: TRBJ1-1

DNA: TGCGCCAGCATTAGATGGGGTCCCTCCAAAAACATTCAGTACTTC
CDR3: CASIRWGPSKNIQYF
D: .
V: TRBV10-1
size: .
J: TRBJ2-4

DNA: TGTGCCAGTATTTCCGGCGAGCGAAATGGCTACACCTTC
CDR3: CASISGERNGYTF
D: .
V: TRBV19
size: .
J: TRBJ1-2

DNA: TGTGCCAGCAGCCATTCGACTAGCGGTAACTCCTACGAGCAGTACTTC
CDR3: CASSHSTSGNSYEQYF
D: TRBD2
V: TRBV11-2
size: .
J: TRBJ2-7

DNA: TGTGCCAGCAGTTCTCAGATAACAGATACGCAGTATTTT
CDR3: CASSSQITDTQYF
D: .
V: TRBV28
size: .
J: TRBJ2-3

DNA: TGTGCCAGTAGCCGGGAGGGGACCCACTGGGAGACCCAGTACTTC
CDR3: CASSREGTHWETQYF
D: TRBD2
V: TRBV19
size: .
J: TRBJ2-5

DNA: TGTGCCAGCAGTAGAACAAGACAGGGACTTAAAATGAACACTGAAGCTTTCTTT
CDR3: CASSRTRQGLKMNTEAFF
D: TRBD1
V: TRBV27
size: .
J: TRBJ1-1

DNA: TGTGCCAGCACCTACACTAGCACAGATACGCAGTATTTT
CDR3: CASTYTSTDTQYF
D: .
V: TRBV6-5
size: .
J: TRBJ2-3

DNA: TGTGCCAGCAGCTTGGGCCTGACAGGAGCCCGACACGAGCAGTACTTC
CDR3: CASSLGLTGARHEQYF
D: .
V: TRBV13
size: .
J: TRBJ2-7

DNA: TGCGCCAGCAGTGAGTCGTCGGGAGGCCCCTACGAGCAGTACTTC
CDR3: CASSESSGGPYEQYF
D: TRBD2
V: TRBV10-1
size: .
J: TRBJ2-7

DNA: TGTGCCAGCAGCTTCGGTGTGGTCTACGAGCAGTACTTC
CDR3: CASSFGVVYEQYF
D: .
V: TRBV11-2
size: .
J: TRBJ2-7

DNA: TGTGCCAGCCGGTTCGGGGCGTGGAGCAATCAGCCCCAGCATTTT
CDR3: CASRFGAWSNQPQHF
D: .
V: TRBV28
size: .
J: TRBJ1-5

DNA: TGTGCCAGCAGCTGGGACCTCTTAGATGGCTACACCTTC
CDR3: CASSWDLLDGYTF
D: .
V: TRBV9
size: .
J: TRBJ1-2

DNA: TGTGCCAGCAGTGAGACAGAGGGGGAAAGATTCTTC
CDR3: CASSETEGERFF
D: .
V: TRBV28
size: .
J: TRBJ2-1

DNA: TGTGCCAGCAGTGATATGGTCACCTACGAGCAGTACTTC
CDR3: CASSDMVTYEQYF
D: .
V: TRBV2
size: .
J: TRBJ2-7

DNA: TGTGCCAGCAGCAAGAACAGGTTCCCCAGCTCTGGAAACACCATATATTTT
CDR3: CASSKNRFPSSGNTIYF
D: .
V: TRBV7-8
size: .
J: TRBJ1-3

DNA: TGTGCCAGCAGCTTAGCTGGAGGTGGCGAGCAGTTCTTC
CDR3: CASSLAGGGEQFF
D: .
V: TRBV7-6
size: .
J: TRBJ2-1

DNA: TGTGCCAGCAGCCCAGGACAGGGGATCGGCTACACCTTC
CDR3: CASSPGQGIGYTF
D: TRBD1
V: TRBV14
size: .
J: TRBJ1-2

DNA: TGTGCCAGCAGTGACCCGACTAGTCAAGAGACCCAGTACTTC
CDR3: CASSDPTSQETQYF
D: .
V: TRBV2
size: once
J: TRBJ2-5

DNA: TGTGCCAGCAGCAGATCGGACAGGATAGTCTACAATGAGCAGTTCTTC
CDR3: CASSRSDRIVYNEQFF
D: TRBD1
V: TRBV7-2
size: .
J: TRBJ2-1

DNA: TGTGCCAGCAGTGAAGATAGTGTCTACAATGAGCAGTTCTTC
CDR3: CASSEDSVYNEQFF
D: .
V: TRBV6-1
size: .
J: TRBJ2-1

DNA: TGTGCCTGGAGTTGGCTTAGCGGAGATACGCAGTATTTT
CDR3: CAWSWLSGDTQYF
D: .
V: TRBV30
size: .
J: TRBJ2-3

DNA: TGTGGGACACAGGGCTCCTACGAGCAGTACTTC
CDR3: CGTQGSYEQYF
D: .
V: TRBV28
size: once
J: TRBJ2-7

DNA: TGTGCCATCAGTGACCCCGATGGGGCCAAAGGGACCGGGGAGCTGTTTTTT
CDR3: CAISDPDGAKGTGELFF
D: .
V: TRBV10-3
size: .
J: TRBJ2-2

DNA: TGTGCCAGCACCCTAGGGACGGGGCATACGCAGTATTTT
CDR3: CASTLGTGHTQYF
D: .
V: TRBV27
size: .
J: TRBJ2-3

DNA: TGTGCCTGGACCCTATCCCGGGACAACCAATACGAGCAGTACTTC
CDR3: CAWTLSRDNQYEQYF
D: .
V: TRBV30
size: once
J: TRBJ2-7

DNA: TGTGCCAGCAGCTTAGCTGGGGAGACCCAGTACTTC
CDR3: CASSLAGETQYF
D: .
V: TRBV7-9
size: .
J: TRBJ2-5

DNA: TGCAGCGTTCAGGGGGCAACTAATGAAAAACTGTTTTTT
CDR3: CSVQGATNEKLFF
D: TRBD1
V: TRBV29-1
size: .
J: TRBJ1-4

DNA: TGTGCCAGTAGTATAGTAGTACTAGCGGATCCACGAAATCTTTACAATGAGCAGTTCTTC
CDR3: CASSIVVLADPRNLYNEQFF
D: TRBD2
V: TRBV19
size: .
J: TRBJ2-1